This is a list of T cell receptor beta chains from one sample in a study of glioma-infiltrating T cells after dendritic cell vaccination. Assay used: immunoSEQ multiplex PCR; TCRdb lists only in-frame clones, some missing. The repertoire holds roughly 83,000 clones, with 65% to 90% as singletons. The source material was blood, sampled before dendritic cell vaccination. The receptors come from a human donor with glioblastoma. CDR3s include the opening cysteine and the closing phenylalanine or tryptophan. A D gene is named only where the DNA matches it firmly. Clone size is stated in some rows and not others, as once, few, many or a class when expanded.

D gene,J gene,CDR3 length,clone size,V gene,CDR3 DNA,CDR3 protein
TRBD2,TRBJ2-7,16,once,TRBV7-3,TGTGCCAGCAGCCTCGGGACTAGCGGGGCCACGGGTGAGCAGTACTTC,CASSLGTSGATGEQYF
TRBD1,TRBJ1-2,15,.,TRBV4-3,TGCGCCAGCAGCCAGGGCCCGGACAGGGGGGACGGCTACACCTTC,CASSQGPDRGDGYTF
TRBD1,TRBJ2-7,15,.,TRBV27,TGTGCCAGCAGCCTAAGGGGGCCCACTTTGGGGGAGCAGTACTTC,CASSLRGPTLGEQYF
TRBD2,TRBJ2-2,16,.,TRBV5-6,TGTGCCAGCAGCTTGGGCGGGGGGCCGAACACCGGGGAGCTGTTTTTT,CASSLGGGPNTGELFF
.,TRBJ2-1,15,.,TRBV5-4,TGTGCCAGCAGGCTGGACAGAAGCTCCTACAATGAGCAGTTCTTC,CASRLDRSSYNEQFF
TRBD2,TRBJ2-3,15,.,TRBV2,TGTGCCAGCAGTGACGGACTAGCCAGCACAGATACGCAGTATTTT,CASSDGLASTDTQYF
.,TRBJ1-1,14,.,TRBV30,TGTGCCTGGATACGGACAGCCCCGAACACTGAAGCTTTCTTT,CAWIRTAPNTEAFF
.,TRBJ1-3,18,.,TRBV7-2,TGTGCCAGCAGCCACAACGTCCCCAGCGCCAATTCTGGAAACACCATATATTTT,CASSHNVPSANSGNTIYF
TRBD1,TRBJ1-1,14,.,TRBV6-5,TGTGCCAGCAGTCAAGGGACAGGAGGGACTGAAGCTTTCTTT,CASSQGTGGTEAFF
.,TRBJ1-5,14,.,TRBV6-5,TGTGCCAGCAAAAGCGACAGACTTAATCAGCCCCAGCATTTT,CASKSDRLNQPQHF
.,TRBJ2-7,15,.,TRBV28,TGTGCCAGCTACCCCGCGGGGTTGGAGCGTTACGAGCAGTACTTC,CASYPAGLERYEQYF
TRBD1,TRBJ1-2,13,.,TRBV10-3,TGTGCCATCAGGGGGGACAGGGAGGATGGCTACACCTTC,CAIRGDREDGYTF
.,TRBJ2-4,18,.,TRBV10-3,TGTGCCACAGGAACTGCAGCGGATGATACACTAGCCAAAAACATTCAGTACTTC,CATGTAADDTLAKNIQYF
TRBD1,TRBJ2-7,18,.,TRBV5-1,TGCGCCAGCAGCTTGACCCTATCCGACAGGGGGCTATCCTACGAGCAGTACTTC,CASSLTLSDRGLSYEQYF
.,TRBJ2-5,12,.,TRBV30,TGTGCCTGGAGTGCGGGTAAGGAGACCCAGTACTTC,CAWSAGKETQYF
.,TRBJ2-7,13,.,TRBV19,TGTGCCAGTAGTATGGAGGCCTCCTACGAGCAGTACTTC,CASSMEASYEQYF
.,TRBJ2-7,14,.,TRBV19,TGTGCCAGTAGTATAGCCGCAGGGGACCACGAGCAGTACTTC,CASSIAAGDHEQYF
.,TRBJ1-1,15,few,TRBV2,TGTGCCAGCAGTGGGCCGACAGTTATGAACACTGAAGCTTTCTTT,CASSGPTVMNTEAFF
.,TRBJ1-4,13,.,TRBV27,TGTGCCAGCAGTTTTCTGGGGGGTGAAAAACTGTTTTTT,CASSFLGGEKLFF
.,TRBJ1-1,15,.,TRBV28,TGTGCCAGCAGATCACGGGGGGCAGGGACAATTGAAGCTTTCTTT,CASRSRGAGTIEAFF
.,TRBJ1-4,14,.,TRBV7-6,TGTGCCAGCAGCCGGACAGATTTCAATGAAAAACTGTTTTTT,CASSRTDFNEKLFF
.,TRBJ2-2,16,.,TRBV5-6,TGTGCCAGCAGCTTGGGACTAGAATCCTACACCGGGGAGCTGTTTTTT,CASSLGLESYTGELFF
.,TRBJ2-7,12,.,TRBV5-6,TGTGCCAGCAGCTTGCTTGAGTACGAGCAGTACTTC,CASSLLEYEQYF
TRBD1,TRBJ2-5,16,.,TRBV7-2,TGTGCCAGCAGCTTAAGGGGACAGAGAATTCAAGAGACCCAGTACTTC,CASSLRGQRIQETQYF
.,TRBJ2-6,15,.,TRBV5-1,TGCGCCAGCGGCCTACAGGACTCTGGGGCCAACGTCCTGACTTTC,CASGLQDSGANVLTF
TRBD2,TRBJ2-1,15,.,TRBV5-1,TGCGCCAGCAGCTTAGAACCGGGACTAGCGGCTGAGCAGTTCTTC,CASSLEPGLAAEQFF
TRBD2,TRBJ2-5,16,.,TRBV19,TGTGCCAGTAGTATGGGACTAGCGGCGTACCAAGAGACCCAGTACTTC,CASSMGLAAYQETQYF
TRBD2,TRBJ2-7,14,.,TRBV5-1,TGCGCCAGCAGCTTGAGCGGGAACTCCTACGAGCAGTACTTC,CASSLSGNSYEQYF
TRBD2,TRBJ2-3,14,once,TRBV30,TGTGCCTGGACTAGCGGAAGGGGCACAGATACGCAGTATTTT,CAWTSGRGTDTQYF
.,TRBJ1-6,16,.,TRBV7-2,TGTGCCAGCAGCTGGCGTAAGGGGCGAGGTGGATCACCCCTCCACTTT,CASSWRKGRGGSPLHF
.,TRBJ2-7,15,.,TRBV7-2,TGTGCCAGCAGCCCACCCAGCGGGTACGCCTACGAGCAGTACTTC,CASSPPSGYAYEQYF
TRBD2,TRBJ2-3,17,.,TRBV29-1,TGCAGCGTTGAACCCCTTAGCGGGAGGGCCCGTGCAGATACGCAGTATTTT,CSVEPLSGRARADTQYF
TRBD1,TRBJ2-1,14,.,TRBV30,TGTGCCTGGAGTCCAACAACAGGGGACATTGAGCAGTTCTTC,CAWSPTTGDIEQFF
.,TRBJ1-1,16,.,TRBV27,TGTGCCAGCAGTGAAACCCTAGGGGGTATGAACACTGAAGCTTTCTTT,CASSETLGGMNTEAFF
.,TRBJ2-7,14,.,TRBV29-1,TGCAGCGTTTCCGGGACAATGGGGAGCTACGAGCAGTACTTC,CSVSGTMGSYEQYF
TRBD1,TRBJ1-5,15,.,TRBV7-2,TGTGCCAGCAGCCCGGGGACAGGGTATGGGCAGCCCCAGCATTTT,CASSPGTGYGQPQHF
TRBD1,TRBJ2-1,14,.,TRBV7-3,TGTGCCAGCAGCGAACAGGGGATGGCCGATGAGCAGTTCTTC,CASSEQGMADEQFF
TRBD2,TRBJ2-3,15,.,TRBV9,TGTGCCAGCAGAGGTGAGGGAGGCGGGGGAGATACGCAGTATTTT,CASRGEGGGGDTQYF
TRBD2,TRBJ2-5,14,.,TRBV9,TGTGCCAGCAGCGTAGAGGGAGGGCAAGAGACCCAGTACTTC,CASSVEGGQETQYF
.,TRBJ2-7,13,.,TRBV6-6,TGTGCCAGCACGTATTCGCCTCTAAACGAGCAGTACTTC,CASTYSPLNEQYF
.,TRBJ1-2,16,.,TRBV6-5,TGTGCCAGCAGTTACTCGAATCGGGGGGCGGGCTATGGCTACACCTTC,CASSYSNRGAGYGYTF
TRBD1,TRBJ2-7,15,.,TRBV2,TGTGCCAGCAGGAGCGGACAGGCGAACACCTACGAGCAGTACTTC,CASRSGQANTYEQYF
TRBD1,TRBJ2-5,16,once,TRBV7-9,TGTGCCAGCAGCTTAGATGCGGGACAGGGGAAAGAGACCCAGTACTTC,CASSLDAGQGKETQYF
TRBD2,TRBJ2-1,13,.,TRBV6-5,TGTGCCAGCAGTTCGGGACTAGGGAATGAGCAGTTCTTC,CASSSGLGNEQFF
.,TRBJ1-1,13,.,TRBV7-2,TGTGCCAGCAGCTATGCGGTGAACACTGAAGCTTTCTTT,CASSYAVNTEAFF
.,TRBJ1-1,12,once,TRBV29-1,TGCAGCGTGGGCGGACAGTTCGCCGAAGCTTTCTTT,CSVGGQFAEAFF
.,TRBJ2-3,16,.,TRBV4-1,TGCGCCAGCAGCCAAGATCCCGGACAGACACCAGATACGCAGTATTTT,CASSQDPGQTPDTQYF
.,TRBJ1-2,18,once,TRBV4-3,TGCGCCAGCAGCCAAGAGGCCTCTCTCCTGAGGTCTAGCTATGGCTACACCTTC,CASSQEASLLRSSYGYTF
.,TRBJ2-7,15,few,TRBV4-1,TGCGCCAGCAGCCAAGGGGGGCTGGGCGGGTACGAGCAGTACTTC,CASSQGGLGGYEQYF
.,TRBJ1-1,13,.,TRBV2,TGTGCCAGCCTTGGGGGGGATAAGACTGAAGCTTTCTTT,CASLGGDKTEAFF
TRBD1,TRBJ1-2,15,.,TRBV25-1,TGTGCCAGCAGTGGCTCGCACAGGGGGCTTGATGGCTACACCTTC,CASSGSHRGLDGYTF
TRBD2,TRBJ2-1,16,.,TRBV7-3,TGTGCCAGCAGCTCAAACGCGGGGGGGCCTTACAATGAGCAGTTCTTC,CASSSNAGGPYNEQFF
TRBD1,TRBJ2-7,16,.,TRBV5-1,TGCGCCAGCAGCTGGACGGGGACAGGGGGCTCCTACGAGCAGTACTTC,CASSWTGTGGSYEQYF
.,TRBJ2-2,15,.,TRBV7-6,TGTGCCAGCAGCTTAGGGGGGGCGAACACCGGGGAGCTGTTTTTT,CASSLGGANTGELFF
TRBD2,TRBJ2-7,17,.,TRBV4-3,TGCGCCAGCAGCCAGCAACCCCTGGGCGGGGGGGACTACGAGCAGTACTTC,CASSQQPLGGGDYEQYF